Included here is one T cell receptor gamma chain sequence, with context. By share, this clone ranks as large (0.1 to 1%). The antigen this receptor binds is unknown. No per-base quality is available; no much larger clone lies one base away. These data originate in a study of gammadelta T cells in human blood (TCRdb year 2020). Results and caveats for the whole study, not just this receptor: According to the study, polyclonal expansion of innate gamma-delta T cells immediately after birth appeared to be driven by microbial exposure.

Clipping removes 0 bases from V and 1 base from J, with 3 as the unmatched junction base count. Taken from the germline V gene, the CDR1 and CDR2 loops are VENAVY and YDSYNSRV. The CDR3 measures 14 amino acids from cysteine to phenylalanine. The sequence is cut down to CDR3 DNA, 42 bases in frame from base 1. Receptors were amplified or captured by RT-PCR. The instrument given in TCRdb is Illumina MiSeq. TCRdb reran clone calling on the public reads with CATT; rows sharing one DNA sequence were then combined. The sample includes approximately 940 gamma-chain clones, with 7% to 9% observed a single time. 8.8% of the sample lies in the top ten.

The rearrangement joined TRGV8 to TRGJ1 or TRGJ2. Specimen: non-Vgamma9Vdelta2 gamma-delta T cells from infant blood. The TCR sequence derives from a human donor. The DNA sequence reads TGTGCCACCTGGGATAGGCCTAATTATTATAAGAAACTCTTT. Translation gives CATWDRPNYYKKLF.